This TCR beta chain was identified during a study of shared clonotypes between healthy human individuals. Sorted-subset replicate PCRs used about 190 ng of genomic DNA. This amount corresponded to some 32,000 T cell genomes. Some clones are missing from TCRdb's copy, which holds only in-frame ones; the method was immunoSEQ multiplex PCR. Among around 2.3 million clones listed, 90% to 97% were seen once. General study findings and limits: Enrolling few donors narrowed the genetic and exposure-history diversity that was represented.

CD4+ cells were split into CD45RA+ naive and CD45RA-negative memory subsets. V shed 4 bases, J shed 1 base, and the junction held 7 bases outside the gene matches. Germline V gene sequence: CDR1 SGHNT, CDR2 YYREEE (reference sequence). CDR3 length: 15 residues. This clone was counted once. What it binds is not known. V is TRBV5-4 and J is TRBJ1-1; 7 bases match TRBD1. This sequence was found in a man aged 18 to 30 in good health. The sequenced sample consisted of naive CD4+ T cells sorted from blood. The subset denotes: CD45RA+ positively selected. Here the CDR3 reads CASSPRDRWNTEAFF. In nucleotides, the CDR3 is TGTGCCAGCAGCCCGAGGGACAGATGGAACACTGAAGCTTTCTTT.